The 18 T cell receptor beta chains below all came from one sample that was sequenced in a study of siplizumab effects on memory and regulatory T cells. Sequencing was performed with immunoSEQ multiplex PCR; in TCRdb, only in-frame clones are kept and a portion is missing. Altogether more than 75,000 clones are present, 80% to 95% being singletons, with the ten largest covering 6% to 7%. Sequenced: CD8+ T cells sorted from blood. These receptors were obtained from a human donor in good health.

V and J are TRBV11-3 and TRBJ2-1; D may be TRBD1 (6 bases). Trimming took 0 bases from V and 2 from J, leaving 11 bases between them. The CDR3 extends over 16 amino acids. Germline CDR1 reads SGHNT; CDR2 reads YENEEA. The CDR3 DNA follows: TGTGCCAGCAGCTTAGATACAGGGCGAACCTACAATGAGCAGTTCTTC. This codes for CASSLDTGRTYNEQFF.

The CDR3 here is CASRLDSSYTGELFF. CDR3 DNA: TGTGCCAGCAGACTAGACAGTAGTTACACCGGGGAGCTGTTTTTT. This chain joins TRBV7-9 and TRBJ2-2, with D possibly called TRBD1 or TRBD2 (5 bases each). The CDR3 consists of 15 residues. CDR1 and CDR2 (germline): SEHNR, FQNEAQ (reference sequence). V lost 6 bases and J lost 3, with 14 bases in between.

V and J are TRBV6-6 and TRBJ1-6, with D possibly TRBD1 on 5 matching bases. Trimming stripped 0 bases from V and 5 bases from J, with 8 bases between. The CDR3 loop spans 15 amino acids. Germline V gene data show CDR1 as MNHNY and CDR2 as SVGAGI (reference sequence). CDR3 amino acids: CASSYSLGDNSPLHF. CDR3 coding DNA: TGTGCCAGCAGTTACTCGTTGGGGGATAATTCACCCCTCCACTTT.

This rearrangement joins TRBV5-5 to TRBJ2-7; D might be TRBD1 or TRBD2, each matching 5 bases. The CDR3 length is 14 residues. V lost 5 bases, J lost 1 base, and 13 bases lay in between. Germline CDR1 reads SGHKS; CDR2 reads YYEKEE (reference sequence). CDR3 in amino acids: CASSLGRESYEQYF. DNA for the CDR3: TGTGCCAGCAGTCTGGGCAGGGAGTCCTACGAGCAGTACTTC.

This chain connects TRBV5-1 to TRBJ1-2; no clear D gene. Trimming pared 0 bases from V and 6 bases from J, leaving 18 bases between. In germline, CDR1 is SGHRS, CDR2 YFSETQ. The CDR3 spans 16 residues. CDR3 region: CASSLAGPGSGDGYTF. The DNA of the CDR3 is TGCGCCAGCAGCTTGGCCGGTCCAGGAAGTGGGGATGGCTACACCTTC. The whole variable domain, remainder taken from reference TRBV5-1 and TRBJ1-2, is KAGVTQTPRYLIKTRGQQVTLSCSPISGHRSVSWYQQTPGQGLQFLFEYFSETQRNKGNFPGRFSGRQFSNSRSEMNVSTLELGDSALYLCASSLAGPGSGDGYTFGSGTRLTVV.

The chain uses TRBV19 and TRBJ2-1, with 8 bases lining up with TRBD1. Germline assignment: CDR1 LNHDA and CDR2 SQIVND (reference sequence). Unmatched junction bases numbered 2, after V lost 3 bases and J lost 1 base. This CDR3 is built from 15 residues. The CDR3 DNA reads as TGTGCCAGTAGTATTTACAGGGGGTCCTACAATGAGCAGTTCTTC. Encoded protein: CASSIYRGSYNEQFF.

The J gene is TRBJ2-5, the V gene TRBV5-6; D gene ambiguous. Trimming took 2 bases from V and 2 from J, leaving 7 bases between them. Germline CDR1 is SGHDT and CDR2 is YYEEEE. The CDR3 is 13 amino acids. The CDR3 DNA is TGTGCCAGCAGCTTTCAACTGCAAGAGACCCAGTACTTC. Its translation: CASSFQLQETQYF.

The genes are TRBV10-3 and TRBJ1-3; D is possibly TRBD1 (5 bases). Germline V lookup: CDR1 ENHRY, CDR2 SYGVKD. The CDR3 spans 15 residues. V lost 6 bases, J lost 1 base, and 13 bases lay in between. Written as DNA, the CDR3 is TGTGCCATCAGCGATACAGGAGTTTCTGGAAACACCATATATTTT. Translated, it gives CAISDTGVSGNTIYF.

The chain uses TRBV7-6 and TRBJ2-7; 8 nucleotides agree with TRBD2. The CDR3 covers 14 residues. Trimming cost V 5 bases and J 1 base; bases outside gene matches: 4. Germline V lookup: CDR1 SGHVS, CDR2 FNYEAQ. The CDR3 DNA follows: TGTGCCAGCAGCCCCGGGGGGGGTTCCTACGAGCAGTACTTC. This translates into CASSPGGGSYEQYF.

The chain is built from TRBV5-4 and TRBJ1-1, with unresolved D. Trimming stripped 3 bases from V and 1 base from J, with 7 bases between. The CDR3 runs to 13 residues. The germline V gene has CDR1 SGHNT and CDR2 YYREEE (reference sequence). CDR3 residues: CASSSLENTEAFF. CDR3 DNA: TGTGCCAGCAGCTCCTTGGAGAACACTGAAGCTTTCTTT.

This chain uses TRBV9 with TRBJ2-3; 7 positions agree with TRBD2. V gave up 2 bases and J gave up 3 bases; unmatched junction bases: 6. The CDR3 contains 15 residues. Germline CDR1 reads SGDLS; CDR2 reads YYNGEE. CDR3 in amino acids: CASSVFAGVTDTQYF. The CDR3 bases are TGTGCCAGCAGCGTGTTTGCGGGGGTAACAGATACGCAGTATTTT.

The chain combines TRBV11-2 with TRBJ2-5, with 8 bases aligning to TRBD2. The length of the CDR3 is 15 residues. V trimming: 2 bases; J trimming: 1 base; junction bases outside the gene matches: 3. Germline assignment: CDR1 SGHAT and CDR2 FQNNGV. The CDR3 reads CASSLMRGAQETQYF. The CDR3 DNA is TGTGCCAGCAGCTTAATGCGGGGGGCCCAAGAGACCCAGTACTTC. Full variable domain (rest looked up from reference TRBV11-2 and TRBJ2-5): EAGVAQSPRYKIIEKRQSVAFWCNPISGHATLYWYQQILGQGPKLLIQFQNNGVVDDSQLPKDRFSAERLKGVDSTLKIQPAKLEDSAVYLCASSLMRGAQETQYFGPGTRLLVL.

V usage is TRBV9 and J usage is TRBJ2-1; 12 bases agree with TRBD2. The junction had 10 bases not matched to a gene; V was cut back by 3 bases and J by 0 bases. The germline gives CDR1 SGDLS, CDR2 YYNGEE. The CDR3 is 19 residues long. CDR3: CASSDGTSGSPSSYNEQFF. The CDR3 bases are TGTGCCAGCAGCGATGGGACTAGCGGGTCCCCGAGCTCCTACAATGAGCAGTTCTTC. The whole variable domain, filled in from reference TRBV9 and TRBJ2-1, reads DSGVTQTPKHLITATGQRVTLRCSPRSGDLSVYWYQQSLDQGLQFLIQYYNGEERAKGNILERFSAQQFPDLHSELNLSSLELGDSALYFCASSDGTSGSPSSYNEQFFGPGTRLTVL.

V usage is TRBV7-9 and J usage is TRBJ2-3; weak D call: TRBD2 (6 bases). Germline V gene sequence: CDR1 SEHNR, CDR2 FQNEAQ (reference sequence). The CDR3 contains 13 residues. V dropped 9 bases and J dropped 2 bases, with 12 bases sitting between them. The CDR3 bases are TGTGCCAGTACCCCGGGGGACACAGATACGCAGTATTTT. This codes for CASTPGDTDTQYF.

The chain has TRBV7-9 and TRBJ2-5; the match to TRBD2 covers 7 bases. The CDR3 has 19 residues. Germline V CDR1 and CDR2: SEHNR, FQNEAQ (reference sequence). The V gene end was trimmed by 10 bases and the J gene end by 2 bases; junction bases not matched to a gene: 25. The CDR3 is CAIRKLATDRAFSQETQYF. CDR3 in DNA: TGTGCCATCCGTAAACTAGCGACCGACAGAGCCTTCTCTCAAGAGACCCAGTACTTC.

The chain employs TRBV4-1 and TRBJ1-5, with TRBD1 matching over 10 bases. This CDR3 has 17 residues. Germline trimming cut 0 bases from V and 5 bases from J; bases unmatched to any gene: 7. Germline V gene lookup returns CDR1 MGHRA and CDR2 YSYEKL. The chain's CDR3 is CASSQEGLGTGDQPQHF. The CDR3 region has the DNA TGCGCCAGCAGCCAAGAGGGTTTGGGGACAGGGGATCAGCCCCAGCATTTT.

This chain links TRBV5-4 with TRBJ2-2; D unclear. This CDR3 has 15 residues. Germline CDR1 and CDR2: SGHNT and YYREEE (reference sequence). V dropped 1 base and J dropped 5 bases, with 12 bases sitting between them. The CDR3 region has the DNA TGTGCCAGCAGCTTGTATTTTCCGGAAACCGGGGAGCTGTTTTTT. Encoded protein: CASSLYFPETGELFF.

The chain links TRBV7-6 to TRBJ2-7, with 10 nucleotides matching TRBD1. The CDR3 has 15 residues. With 0 bases clipped from V and 5 bases from J, the junction kept 4 bases outside the gene matches. The germline V gene encodes CDR1 SGHVS and CDR2 FNYEAQ. CDR3: CASSLAGGTGDEQYF. In DNA form, the CDR3 reads TGTGCCAGCAGCTTAGCCGGGGGGACAGGGGACGAGCAGTACTTC. Full variable domain (missing parts from reference TRBV7-6 and TRBJ2-7): GAGVSQSPRYKVTKRGQDVALRCDPISGHVSLYWYRQALGQGPEFLTYFNYEAQQDKSGLPNDRFSAERPEGSISTLTIQRTEQRDSAMYRCASSLAGGTGDEQYFGPGTRLTVT.